A single T cell receptor (beta chain) is shown here with its context. The antigen remains undetermined. The sample is drawn from a study of OX40 agonist ivuxolimab in advanced cancers. Study-wide context: As their treatment, patients were administered ivuxolimab, an agonistic anti-OX40 (CD134) antibody.

Baseline was the first blood sampling point, followed by cycle 4 day 1 and cycle 7 day 1. Sequencing used immunoSEQ multiplex PCR; TCRdb keeps in-frame clones, though not all of them. The sample has fewer than 20,000 clones, 90% seen once. Study-wide results and limits: A proportion of nonresponders additionally exhibited low normalized T-cell clonal expansion. No determination was made of the antigen specificity of the expanded peripheral T cells.

The input for sequencing was CD4+ or CD8+ T cells sorted from blood, taken in a trial of the OX40 agonist ivuxolimab. This clonotype was obtained from an adult with an advanced solid tumor such as melanoma, head and neck, liver or kidney cancer.

The CDR3 sequence: CASSVARDTGHPYEQYF. CDR3 nucleotides: TGTGCCAGCAGCGTAGCCCGGGACACCGGGCACCCCTACGAGCAGTACTTC. The chain employs TRBV9 and TRBJ2-7; possibly TRBD1 for D (6 bases). Trimming took 0 bases from V and 2 from J, leaving 18 bases between them. The CDR3 has 17 amino acids. From germline, CDR1 is SGDLS and CDR2 YYNGEE.